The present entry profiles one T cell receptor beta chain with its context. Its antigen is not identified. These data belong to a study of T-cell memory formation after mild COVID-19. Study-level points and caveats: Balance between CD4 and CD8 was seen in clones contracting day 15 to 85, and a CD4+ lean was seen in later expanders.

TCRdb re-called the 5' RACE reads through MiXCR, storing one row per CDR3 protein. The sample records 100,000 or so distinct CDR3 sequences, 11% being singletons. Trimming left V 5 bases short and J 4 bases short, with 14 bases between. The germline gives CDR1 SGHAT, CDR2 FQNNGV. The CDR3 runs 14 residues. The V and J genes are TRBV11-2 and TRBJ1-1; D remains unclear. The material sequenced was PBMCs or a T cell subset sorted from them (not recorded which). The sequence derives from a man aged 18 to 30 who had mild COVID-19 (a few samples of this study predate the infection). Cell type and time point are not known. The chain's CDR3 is CASSPDARGTEAFF. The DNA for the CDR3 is TGTGCCAGCAGCCCGGACGCCCGTGGCACTGAAGCTTTCTTT. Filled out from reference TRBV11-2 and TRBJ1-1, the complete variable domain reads EAGVAQSPRYKIIEKRQSVAFWCNPISGHATLYWYQQILGQGPKLLIQFQNNGVVDDSQLPKDRFSAERLKGVDSTLKIQPAKLEDSAVYLCASSPDARGTEAFFGQGTRLTVV.